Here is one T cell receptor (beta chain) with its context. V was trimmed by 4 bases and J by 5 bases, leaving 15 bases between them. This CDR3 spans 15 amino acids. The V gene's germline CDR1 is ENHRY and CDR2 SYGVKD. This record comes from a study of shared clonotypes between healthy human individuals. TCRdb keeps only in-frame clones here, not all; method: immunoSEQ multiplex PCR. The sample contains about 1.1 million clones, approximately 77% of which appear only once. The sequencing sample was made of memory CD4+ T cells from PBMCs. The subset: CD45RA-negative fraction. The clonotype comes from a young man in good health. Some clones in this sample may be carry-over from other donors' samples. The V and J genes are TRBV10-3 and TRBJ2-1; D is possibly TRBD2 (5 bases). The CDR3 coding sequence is TGTGCCATCAGTGGGCCCCGGGAATGGGACAATGAGCAGTTCTTC. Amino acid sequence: CAISGPREWDNEQFF.